This T cell receptor (beta chain) was observed in a study of T-cell reconstitution after alpha-beta-depleted transplantation in children. Germline V lookup: CDR1 SEHNR, CDR2 FQNEAQ (reference sequence). Trimming removed 0 bases from V and 0 bases from J, with 9 bases in between. The CDR3 loop spans 16 amino acids. Unique molecular identifiers were built into the TCRbeta library. TCRdb analysed the PCR reads with MiXCR anew, one entry per CDR3 protein. Of fewer than 550,000 distinct CDR3 sequences in the sample, 10% to 12% were seen once. Sequencing used PBMCs, mostly from graft donor cells, obtained 180 days after TCRalphabeta/CD19-depleted stem cell transplant. This TCR was recovered from a female patient aged 2 to 10 who had a stem cell transplant for aplastic anemia, so the T cells may come from the graft donor. V gene TRBV7-9 combines with J gene TRBJ2-1; D uncertain. The chain's CDR3 is CASSLATSLSYNEQFF. The CDR3 DNA reads TGTGCCAGCAGCTTAGCTACCTCTCTCTCCTACAATGAGCAGTTCTTC.